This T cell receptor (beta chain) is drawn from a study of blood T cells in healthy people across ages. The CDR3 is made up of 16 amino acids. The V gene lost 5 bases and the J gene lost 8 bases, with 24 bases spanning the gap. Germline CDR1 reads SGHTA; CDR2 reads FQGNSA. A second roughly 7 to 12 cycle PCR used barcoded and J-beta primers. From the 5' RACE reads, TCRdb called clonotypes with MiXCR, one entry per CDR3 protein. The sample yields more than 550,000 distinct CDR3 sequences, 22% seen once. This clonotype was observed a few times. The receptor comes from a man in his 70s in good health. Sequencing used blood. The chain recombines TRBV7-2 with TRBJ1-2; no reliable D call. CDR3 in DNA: TGTGCCAGCAGCCTAGGCCCCGGACTCAAGGAGGGCGGCTACACCTTC. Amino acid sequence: CASSLGPGLKEGGYTF. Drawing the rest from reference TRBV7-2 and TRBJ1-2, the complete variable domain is GAGVSQSPSNKVTEKGKDVELRCDPISGHTALYWYRQSLGQGLEFLIYFQGNSAPDKSGLPSDRFSAERTGGSVSTLTIQRTQQEDSAVYLCASSLGPGLKEGGYTFGSGTRLTVV.